The sequence of this T cell receptor (beta chain) was determined in a study of CDR3 diversity in severe acne. TCRdb re-analysed the PCR reads in MiXCR, keeping a single row per CDR3 protein. There are about 90,000 distinct CDR3 sequences in the sample; roughly 52% occur only once, and around a tenth lies in the top ten. As regards this clonotype: A read error may produce the germline difference seen at one junction end.

This CDR3 comprises 13 residues. Germline V CDR1 and CDR2: SGHRS, YFSETQ. This receptor was taken from a male donor in good health, serving as a control. The chain carries TRBV5-1 and TRBJ2-3; 7 positions match TRBD2. What was sequenced was blood. CDR3 nucleotides: TGCGCCAGCAGCTGGGAGGGCCGAGTTACGCAGTATTTC. Amino acids: CASSWEGRVTQYF.